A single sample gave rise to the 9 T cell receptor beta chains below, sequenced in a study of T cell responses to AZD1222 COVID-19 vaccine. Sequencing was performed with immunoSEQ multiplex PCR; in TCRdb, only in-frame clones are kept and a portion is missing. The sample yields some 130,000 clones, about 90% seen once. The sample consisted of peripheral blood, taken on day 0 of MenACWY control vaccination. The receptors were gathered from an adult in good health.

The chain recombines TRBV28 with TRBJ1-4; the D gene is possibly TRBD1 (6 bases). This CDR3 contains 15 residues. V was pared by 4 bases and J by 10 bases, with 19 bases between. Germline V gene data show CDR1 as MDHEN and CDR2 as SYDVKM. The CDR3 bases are TGTGCCAGCAGTTCCCTTAGGGTCAGAGGGGGAAAACTGTTTTTT. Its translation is CASSSLRVRGGKLFF.

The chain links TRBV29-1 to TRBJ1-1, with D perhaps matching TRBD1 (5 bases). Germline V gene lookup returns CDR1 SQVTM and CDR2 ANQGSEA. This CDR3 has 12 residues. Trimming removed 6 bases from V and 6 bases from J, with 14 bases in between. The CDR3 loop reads CSVGGQSAEAFF. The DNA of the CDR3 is TGCAGCGTCGGTGGACAAAGCGCTGAAGCTTTCTTT.

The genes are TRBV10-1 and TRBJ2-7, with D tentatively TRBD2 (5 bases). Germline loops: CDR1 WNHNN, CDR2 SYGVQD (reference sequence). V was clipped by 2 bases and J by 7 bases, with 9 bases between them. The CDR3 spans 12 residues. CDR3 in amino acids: CASSEPAGEQYF. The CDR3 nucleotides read TGCGCCAGCAGTGAGCCCGCGGGTGAGCAGTACTTC.

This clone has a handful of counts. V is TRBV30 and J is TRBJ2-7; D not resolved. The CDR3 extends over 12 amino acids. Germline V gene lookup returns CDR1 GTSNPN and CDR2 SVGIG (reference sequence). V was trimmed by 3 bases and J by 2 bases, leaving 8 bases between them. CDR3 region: CAWSDTTYEQYF. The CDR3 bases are TGTGCCTGGAGCGACACGACCTACGAGCAGTACTTC. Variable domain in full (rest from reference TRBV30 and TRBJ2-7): SQTIHQWPATLVQPVGSPLSLECTVEGTSNPNLYWYRQAAGRGLQLLFYSVGIGQISSEVPQNLSASRPQDRQFILSSKKLLLSDSGFYLCAWSDTTYEQYFGPGTRLTVT.

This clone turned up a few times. CDR3 protein: CASSYSGDYGYTF. Written as DNA, the CDR3 is TGTGCCAGCAGTTACTCCGGGGACTATGGCTACACCTTC. This chain joins TRBV6-5 and TRBJ1-2; D unclear. This CDR3 contains 13 residues. Looked up from germline, CDR1 is MNHEY and CDR2 is SVGAGI. The V gene lost 0 bases and the J gene lost 3 bases, with 5 bases spanning the gap.

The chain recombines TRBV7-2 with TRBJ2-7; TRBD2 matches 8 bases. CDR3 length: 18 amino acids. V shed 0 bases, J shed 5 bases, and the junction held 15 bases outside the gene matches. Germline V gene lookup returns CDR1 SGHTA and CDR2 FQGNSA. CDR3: CASSLAQSSAAGVDEQYF. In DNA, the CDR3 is TGTGCCAGCAGCTTAGCTCAAAGCAGTGCAGCGGGAGTCGACGAGCAGTACTTC.

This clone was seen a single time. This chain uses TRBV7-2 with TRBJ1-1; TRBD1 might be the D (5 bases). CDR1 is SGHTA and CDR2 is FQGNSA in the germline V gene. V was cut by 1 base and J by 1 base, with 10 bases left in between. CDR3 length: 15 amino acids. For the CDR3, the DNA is TGTGCCAGCAGCTTAGAGCCCAGGGCGAACACTGAAGCTTTCTTT. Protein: CASSLEPRANTEAFF.

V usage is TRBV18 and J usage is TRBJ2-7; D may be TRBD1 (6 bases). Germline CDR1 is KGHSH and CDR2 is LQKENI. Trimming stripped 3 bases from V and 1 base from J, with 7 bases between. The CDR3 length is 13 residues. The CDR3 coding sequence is TGTGCCAGCTCACCGGGGGCATCCTACGAGCAGTACTTC. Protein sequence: CASSPGASYEQYF. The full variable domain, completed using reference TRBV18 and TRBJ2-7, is NAGVMQNPRHLVRRRGQEARLRCSPMKGHSHVYWYRQLPEEGLKFMVYLQKENIIDESGMPKERFSAEFPKEGPSILRIQQVVRGDSAAYFCASSPGASYEQYFGPGTRLTVT.

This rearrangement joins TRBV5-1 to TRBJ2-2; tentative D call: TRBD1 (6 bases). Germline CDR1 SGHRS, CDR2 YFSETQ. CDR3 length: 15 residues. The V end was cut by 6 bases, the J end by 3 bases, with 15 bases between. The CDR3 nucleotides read TGCGCCAGCACCTTAACAGGGCCTCACACCGGGGAGCTGTTTTTT. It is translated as CASTLTGPHTGELFF.